This entry lists 14 T cell receptor beta chains sequenced from one sample in a study of T cell repertoires in cytomegalovirus infection. TCRdb itself ran the reads through MiXCR, one entry per CDR3 protein. The sample lists approximately 500,000 distinct CDR3 sequences; 30% to 40% were seen once. Their recognized antigens are unknown. Sequenced material: cultured PBMCs, taken from culture after CMV antigen stimulation. The receptors stem from a human donor in good health (CMV status not recorded). Some clones in this sample may be carry-over from other donors' samples.

This clonotype came up a few times. This chain connects TRBV6-5 to TRBJ2-7; D perhaps matches TRBD1 (5 bases). Germline values: CDR1 MNHEY, CDR2 SVGAGI. This CDR3 comprises 15 residues. Trimming removed 1 base at V and 2 bases at J, with 12 bases between. The CDR3 DNA reads TGTGCCAGCAGTTACTGGGCAGGGAATACCTACGAGCAGTACTTC. Protein: CASSYWAGNTYEQYF.

V and J are TRBV5-6 and TRBJ2-1; D is unresolved. Trimming took off 0 bases at V and 2 bases at J, with 12 bases between the two ends. The CDR3 totals 16 residues. Per the germline V gene, CDR1 is SGHDT and CDR2 is YYEEEE. The CDR3 loop reads CASSLVQILTYNEQFF. CDR3 nucleotide sequence: TGTGCCAGCAGCTTGGTACAGATACTAACCTACAATGAGCAGTTCTTC.

This clonotype was seen once. This chain connects TRBV10-3 to TRBJ2-5, with TRBD2 identical over 14 bases. The germline gives CDR1 ENHRY, CDR2 SYGVKD. V gave up 3 bases and J gave up 4 bases; unmatched junction bases: 13. CDR3 length equals 19 residues. DNA of the CDR3: TGTGCCATCAGTGATCCGGGACTAGCGGGAGAGTTTTGGGTAGAGACCCAGTACTTC. Protein sequence: CAISDPGLAGEFWVETQYF.

This clonotype was seen a handful of times. The rearrangement links TRBV7-2 to TRBJ1-4, with 8 bases matching TRBD1. V trimming: 4 bases; J trimming: 10 bases; junction bases outside the gene matches: 8. CDR1 is SGHTA, CDR2 FQGNSA, per germline. This CDR3 region has 14 residues. The CDR3 nucleotides read TGTGCCAGCAGCTCTACGGGACAGGCGGGAAAACTGTTTTTT. Translating gives CASSSTGQAGKLFF. Full variable domain (outside the CDR3, taken from reference TRBV7-2 and TRBJ1-4): GAGVSQSPSNKVTEKGKDVELRCDPISGHTALYWYRQSLGQGLEFLIYFQGNSAPDKSGLPSDRFSAERTGGSVSTLTIQRTQQEDSAVYLCASSSTGQAGKLFFGSGTQLSVL.

V and J are TRBV28 and TRBJ1-2; perhaps TRBD1 as D (6 bases). Germline-derived CDR1 and CDR2 are MDHEN and SYDVKM. V shed 5 bases and J shed 3 bases, with 16 bases lying between them. There are 15 residues in the CDR3. The CDR3: CASSPTGFMYYGYTF. The CDR3 nucleotides are TGTGCCAGCAGTCCGACAGGCTTCATGTACTATGGCTACACCTTC.

This clonotype was counted only a few times. V gene TRBV7-9 combines with J gene TRBJ1-5; D not certain. Germline V CDR1 and CDR2: SEHNR, FQNEAQ (reference sequence). Deletions cut 3 bases from V and 1 base from J, with 10 bases between. The CDR3 sequence is 15 residues long. CDR3 loop: CASSFAGVSNQPQHF. As DNA, the CDR3 is TGTGCCAGCAGCTTCGCAGGAGTCAGCAATCAGCCCCAGCATTTT.

This chain joins TRBV12-3 or TRBV12-4 and TRBJ1-4; possible D gene TRBD1, 6 bases. Between the trimmed V and J ends, which lost 6 bases and 10 bases, there was a span of 18 bases. The CDR3 covers 14 residues. The CDR3 DNA sequence: TGTGCCAGCAGCGCCGAGGGAGGGGGGAGAAAACTGTTTTTT. This gives the protein CASSAEGGGRKLFF.

This clonotype was observed a few times. The CDR3 reads CASSAVTGRQETQYF. The CDR3 coding sequence is TGTGCCAGCAGCGCAGTGACAGGGCGGCAAGAGACCCAGTACTTC. The V gene is TRBV9, the J gene TRBJ2-5, with 7 bases identical to TRBD1. With 3 bases clipped from V and 2 bases from J, the junction kept 7 bases outside the gene matches. CDR1 SGDLS and CDR2 YYNGEE come from the germline V gene. This CDR3 is 15 amino acids long.

The rearrangement uses TRBV4-1 and TRBJ2-1; TRBD2 matches at 11 bases. The CDR3 spans 15 residues. The J segment lost 5 bases and the V segment lost 0 bases, leaving 0 bases of the junction unmatched. Germline values: CDR1 MGHRA, CDR2 YSYEKL. DNA of the CDR3: TGCGCCAGCAGCCAAGAGGGACTAGCGGACAATGAGCAGTTCTTC. Amino acids: CASSQEGLADNEQFF.

This clonotype was seen more than once but under ten times. J is TRBJ1-1 and V is TRBV12-3 or TRBV12-4; possibly TRBD1 for D (5 bases). This CDR3 spans 15 amino acids. Trimming cost V 3 bases and J 3 bases, with 14 bases left between them. CDR3 nucleotides: TGTGCCAGCAGTTTGGGGGTATTTGTAGACACTGAAGCTTTCTTT. Protein: CASSLGVFVDTEAFF.

V usage is TRBV24-1 and J usage is TRBJ2-1, with TRBD2 identical over 14 bases. The ends lost 0 bases at V and 7 bases at J; junction bases unmatched: 1. The germline V gene has CDR1 KGHDR and CDR2 SFDVKD. This CDR3 is 16 amino acids long. DNA for the CDR3: TGTGCCACCAGTGATTTGGGGACTAGCGGGAGAAATGAGCAGTTCTTC. Translating it yields CATSDLGTSGRNEQFF.

Written as DNA, the CDR3 is TGTGCCAGCCGCGAGGTAGCGGGCATAGCCAAAAACATTCAGTACTTC. This encodes CASREVAGIAKNIQYF. This chain uses TRBV2 with TRBJ2-4, with 7 bases identical to TRBD2. Losses at the gene ends were 8 bases for V and 0 bases for J; bases not matched to a gene: 10. The CDR3 runs 16 residues. Germline lookup yields CDR1 SNHLY and CDR2 FYNNEI.

The chain carries TRBV7-2 and TRBJ2-2; D is unclear. The CDR3 has 12 amino acids. Germline V gene data show CDR1 as SGHTA and CDR2 as FQGNSA. V was shortened by 5 bases and J by 6 bases, with 7 bases between the two germline ends. CDR3 sequence (DNA): TGTGCCAGCAGCCCCGGGCCCGGGGAGCTGTTTTTT. Amino acid sequence: CASSPGPGELFF.

The chain has TRBV7-2 and TRBJ2-3; 14 positions match TRBD2. The CDR3 length is 14 residues. Germline V CDR1 and CDR2: SGHTA, FQGNSA. J was trimmed by 8 bases and V by 3 bases; bases with no gene match: 1. This chain's CDR3 is CASSLGLAGATQYF. CDR3 DNA: TGTGCCAGCAGCTTGGGACTAGCGGGAGCTACGCAGTATTTT.